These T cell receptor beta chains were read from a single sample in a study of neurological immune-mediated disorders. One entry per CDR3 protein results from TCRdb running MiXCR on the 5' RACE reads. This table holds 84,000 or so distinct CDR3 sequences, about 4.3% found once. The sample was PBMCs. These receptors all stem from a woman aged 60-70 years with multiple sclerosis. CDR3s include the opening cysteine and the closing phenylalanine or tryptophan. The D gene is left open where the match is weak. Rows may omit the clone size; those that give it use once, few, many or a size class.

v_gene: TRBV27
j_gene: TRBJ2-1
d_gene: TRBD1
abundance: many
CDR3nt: TGTGCCAGCAGTTTATCCCTACAGGGGTGGGATGAGCAGTTCTTC
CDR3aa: CASSLSLQGWDEQFF

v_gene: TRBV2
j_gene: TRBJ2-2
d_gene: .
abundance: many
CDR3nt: TGTGCCAGCACCAAACAGGGAACCGGGGAGCTGTTTTTT
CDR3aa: CASTKQGTGELFF

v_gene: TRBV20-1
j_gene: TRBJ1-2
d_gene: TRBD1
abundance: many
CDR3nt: TGCAGTGCAAAAACGGGACAGGGCCCCTATGGCTACACCTTC
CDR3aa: CSAKTGQGPYGYTF

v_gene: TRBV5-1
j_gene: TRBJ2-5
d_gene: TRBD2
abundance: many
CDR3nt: TGCGCCAGCAGCCATAGCGGGGTCGGAGAGACCCAGTACTTC
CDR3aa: CASSHSGVGETQYF

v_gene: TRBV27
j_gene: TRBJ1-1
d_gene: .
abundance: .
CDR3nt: TGTGCCAGCAGTTTGTTGGGGGTTGGGGCTGAAGCTTTCTTT
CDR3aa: CASSLLGVGAEAFF

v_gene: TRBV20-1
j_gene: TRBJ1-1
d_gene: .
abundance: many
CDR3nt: TGCAGTGCAAGCCCAGGGTCGAACACTGAAGCTTTCTTT
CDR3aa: CSASPGSNTEAFF

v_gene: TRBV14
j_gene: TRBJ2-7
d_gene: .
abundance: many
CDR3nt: TGTGCCAGCAGCCAAGGAAGCTACGAGCAGTACTTC
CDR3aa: CASSQGSYEQYF

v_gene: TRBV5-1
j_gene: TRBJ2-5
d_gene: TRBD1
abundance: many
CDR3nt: TGCGCCAGCAGCCCAGCACAGGGGCCAGAGACCCAGTACTTC
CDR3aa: CASSPAQGPETQYF

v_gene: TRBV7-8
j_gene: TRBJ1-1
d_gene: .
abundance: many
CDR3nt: TGTGCCAGCAGTAGCTCTGAGGCAGTTATACGAACTGAAGCTTTCTTT
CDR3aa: CASSSSEAVIRTEAFF

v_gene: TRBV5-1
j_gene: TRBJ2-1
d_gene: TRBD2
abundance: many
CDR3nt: TGCGCCAGCAGCGCGGGACTAGCGGGGGGGCGGGATGAGCAGTTCTTC
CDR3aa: CASSAGLAGGRDEQFF

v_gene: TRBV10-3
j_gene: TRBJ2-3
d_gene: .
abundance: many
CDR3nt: TGTGCCATCAGTGTAGTGGGGGGGCAAGATACGCAGTATTTT
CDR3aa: CAISVVGGQDTQYF

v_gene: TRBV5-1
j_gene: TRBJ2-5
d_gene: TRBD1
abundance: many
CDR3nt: TGCGCCAGCAGCTTGGGCGACAGGGACGTGGAGACCCAGTACTTC
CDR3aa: CASSLGDRDVETQYF

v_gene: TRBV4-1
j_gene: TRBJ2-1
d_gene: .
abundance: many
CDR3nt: TGCGCCAGCAGCCAAGCCTTCCGGGGGGCGGGTTACAATGAGCAGTTCTTC
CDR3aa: CASSQAFRGAGYNEQFF

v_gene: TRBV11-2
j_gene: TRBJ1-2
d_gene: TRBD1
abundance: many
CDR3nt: TGTGCCAGCAGCCCGGGACAGGGGTTTGGCTACACCTTC
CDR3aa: CASSPGQGFGYTF

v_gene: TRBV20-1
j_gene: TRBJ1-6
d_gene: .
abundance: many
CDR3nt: TGCAGTGCTAGAAGGGGGGATTCACCCCTCCACTTT
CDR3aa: CSARRGDSPLHF

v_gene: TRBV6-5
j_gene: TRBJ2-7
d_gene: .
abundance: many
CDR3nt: TGTGCCGTCCAAGGGGACACGAACTCCTACGAGCAGTACTTC
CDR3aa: CAVQGDTNSYEQYF

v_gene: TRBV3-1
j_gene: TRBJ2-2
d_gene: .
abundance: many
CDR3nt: TGTGCCAGCAGAGACAGCGGGACCGGGGAGCTGTTTTTT
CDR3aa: CASRDSGTGELFF

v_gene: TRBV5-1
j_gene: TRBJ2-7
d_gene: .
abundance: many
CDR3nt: TGCGCCAGCAGTGAGATTACAGGTTACGAGCAGTACTTC
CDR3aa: CASSEITGYEQYF

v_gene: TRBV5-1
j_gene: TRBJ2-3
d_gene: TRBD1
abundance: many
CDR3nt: TGCGCCAGCACCGACGGACAGGGGCAGACAGATACGCAGTATTTT
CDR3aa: CASTDGQGQTDTQYF

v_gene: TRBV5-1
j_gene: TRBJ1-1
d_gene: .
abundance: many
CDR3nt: TGCGCCAGCAGCGAGGGGCGCGGCCGGGGAGCTTTCTTT
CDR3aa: CASSEGRGRGAFF

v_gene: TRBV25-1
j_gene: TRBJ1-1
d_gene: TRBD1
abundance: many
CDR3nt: TGTGCCAGCAGTGAAAGAGGACAGGGTAGGAGGAACACTGAAGCTTTCTTT
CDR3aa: CASSERGQGRRNTEAFF

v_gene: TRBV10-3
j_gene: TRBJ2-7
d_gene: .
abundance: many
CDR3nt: TGTGCCATCAGTGAGTCCGGGGCCTCCTACGAGCAGTACTTC
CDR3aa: CAISESGASYEQYF

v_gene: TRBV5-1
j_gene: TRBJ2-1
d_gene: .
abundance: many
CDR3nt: TGCGCCAGCAGCTTGACTAGCAGGGCTACCTACAATGAGCAGTTCTTC
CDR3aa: CASSLTSRATYNEQFF

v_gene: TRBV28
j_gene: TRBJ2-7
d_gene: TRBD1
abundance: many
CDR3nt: TGTGCCAGCAGTTTAGCAGGGACAGGGGGCTACGAGCAGTACTTC
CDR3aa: CASSLAGTGGYEQYF

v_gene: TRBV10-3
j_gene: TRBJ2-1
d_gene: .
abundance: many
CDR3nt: TGTGCCATCAGTGACCTCACGGGACAAGTCAATGAGCAGTTCTTC
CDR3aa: CAISDLTGQVNEQFF

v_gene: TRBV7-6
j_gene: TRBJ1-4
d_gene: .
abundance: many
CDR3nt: TGTGCCAGCAGCTCCTCAATAGGGAAACTGTTTTTT
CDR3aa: CASSSSIGKLFF

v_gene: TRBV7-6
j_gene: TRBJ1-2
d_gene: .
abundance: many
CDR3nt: TGTGCCAGCAGTTTGCAACCTACAGGAACTAACTATGGCTACACCTTC
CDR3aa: CASSLQPTGTNYGYTF

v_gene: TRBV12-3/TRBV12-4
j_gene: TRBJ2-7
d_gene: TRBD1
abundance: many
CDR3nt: TGTGCCAGCAGAGAACGACAGGGGGGTAAGCAGTACTTC
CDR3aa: CASRERQGGKQYF

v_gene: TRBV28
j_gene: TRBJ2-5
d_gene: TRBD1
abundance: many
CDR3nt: TGTGCCAGCAGTTTATGGGGACAGGGGCCAACGGAGACCCAGTACTTC
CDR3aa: CASSLWGQGPTETQYF

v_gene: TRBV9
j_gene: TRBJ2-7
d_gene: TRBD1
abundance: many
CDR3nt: TGTGCCAGCAGCCCTTGGGACAGGGGAAACTACGAGCAGTACTTC
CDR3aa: CASSPWDRGNYEQYF

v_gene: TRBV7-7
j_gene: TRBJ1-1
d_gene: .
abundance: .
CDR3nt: TGTGCTAGCAGCCCTGACTCGATGAACACTGAAGCTTTCTTT
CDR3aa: CASSPDSMNTEAFF

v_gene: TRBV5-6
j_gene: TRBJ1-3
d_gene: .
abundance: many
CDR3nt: TGTGCCAGCAGCTTGGTGGGAACTGGAAACACCATATATTTT
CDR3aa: CASSLVGTGNTIYF

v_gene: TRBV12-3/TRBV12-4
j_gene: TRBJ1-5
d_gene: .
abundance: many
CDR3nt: TGTGCCAGCAGTTTAGCTTCTGGGGGGGCGGACCATTTT
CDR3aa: CASSLASGGADHF

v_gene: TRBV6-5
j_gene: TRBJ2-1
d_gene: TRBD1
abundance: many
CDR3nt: TGTGCCAGCAGTTATGGGGACAGGACCTACAATGAGCAGTTCTTC
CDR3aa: CASSYGDRTYNEQFF

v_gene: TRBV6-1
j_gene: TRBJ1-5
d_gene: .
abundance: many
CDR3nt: TGTGCCAGCAGTGTCAGGGAAAATCAGCCCCAGCATTTT
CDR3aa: CASSVRENQPQHF

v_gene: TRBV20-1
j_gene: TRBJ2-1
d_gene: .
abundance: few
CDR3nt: TGCAGTGCTAGCTCGAGTTTGTACAATGAGCAGTTCTTC
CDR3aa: CSASSSLYNEQFF

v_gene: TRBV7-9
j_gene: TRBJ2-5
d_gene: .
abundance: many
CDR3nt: TGTGCCAGCAGCTTACAAGGGCAGCCGGGGGAGACCCAGTACTTC
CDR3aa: CASSLQGQPGETQYF

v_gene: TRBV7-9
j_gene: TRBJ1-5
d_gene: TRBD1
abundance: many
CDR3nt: TGTGCCAGCGGGACAGGAGGCAATCAGCCCCAGCATTTT
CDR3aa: CASGTGGNQPQHF

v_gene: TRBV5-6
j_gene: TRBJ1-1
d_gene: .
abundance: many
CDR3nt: TGTGCCAGCAGCTTGTCCGGGTTTGTGAGGCCTTCGACTGAAGCTTTCTTT
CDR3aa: CASSLSGFVRPSTEAFF

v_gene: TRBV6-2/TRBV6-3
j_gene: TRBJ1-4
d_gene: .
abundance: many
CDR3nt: TGTGCCAGCAGACACCGCTATGAAAAACTGTTTTTT
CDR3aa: CASRHRYEKLFF

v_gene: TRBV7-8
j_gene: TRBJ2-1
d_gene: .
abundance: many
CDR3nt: TGTGCCAGCAGCCTTGACGTAATTAAGTCCTACAATGAGCAGTTCTTC
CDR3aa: CASSLDVIKSYNEQFF

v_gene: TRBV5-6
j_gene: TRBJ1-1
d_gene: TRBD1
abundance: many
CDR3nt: TGTGCCAGCAGCTTAAAAGACAGGGTGAACACTGAAGCTTTCTTT
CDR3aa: CASSLKDRVNTEAFF

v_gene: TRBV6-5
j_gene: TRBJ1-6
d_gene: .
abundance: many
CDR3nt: TGTGCCAGCCTTCCTAGCAGGATCGGTTCACCCCTCCACTTT
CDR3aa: CASLPSRIGSPLHF

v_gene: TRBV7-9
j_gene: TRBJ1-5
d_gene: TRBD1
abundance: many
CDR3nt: TGTGCCAGCAGCCCAGACAGGGTGGTACGCCAGCATTTT
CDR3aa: CASSPDRVVRQHF

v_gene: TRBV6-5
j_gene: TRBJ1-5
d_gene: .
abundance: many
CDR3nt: TGTGCCAGCAGTTACAGGCAGGGCCTTAGCAATCAGCCCCAGCATTTT
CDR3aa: CASSYRQGLSNQPQHF

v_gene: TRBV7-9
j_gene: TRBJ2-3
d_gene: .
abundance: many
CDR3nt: TGTGCCAGCAGCTTAGCGGGGGGCAGCACAGATACGCAGTATTTT
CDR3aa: CASSLAGGSTDTQYF

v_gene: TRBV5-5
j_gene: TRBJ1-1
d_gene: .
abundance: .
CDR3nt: TGTGCCAGCAGCTCCCAGGGAGGGATCGGCACTGAAGCTTTCTTT
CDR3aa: CASSSQGGIGTEAFF

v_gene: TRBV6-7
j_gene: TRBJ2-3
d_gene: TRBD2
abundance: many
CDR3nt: TGTGCCAGCAGTTACTCTCACCCGGTGGGACTAGCGGTAGATACGCAGTATTTT
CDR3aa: CASSYSHPVGLAVDTQYF

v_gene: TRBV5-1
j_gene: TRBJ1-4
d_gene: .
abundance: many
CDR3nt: TGCGCCAGCAGGGGGGGTGCAACTAATGAAAAACTGTTTTTT
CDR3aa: CASRGGATNEKLFF

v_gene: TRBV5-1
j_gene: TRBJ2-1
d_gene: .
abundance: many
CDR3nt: TGCGCCAGCAGCCGACAGGGCGGATCAGGGGGGGCTTACAATGAGCAGTTCTTC
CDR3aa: CASSRQGGSGGAYNEQFF

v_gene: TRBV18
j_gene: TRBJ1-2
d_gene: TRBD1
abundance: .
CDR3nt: TGTGCCAGCTCACCCTCGGGACAGCCCTCTGGCTACACCTTC
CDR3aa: CASSPSGQPSGYTF

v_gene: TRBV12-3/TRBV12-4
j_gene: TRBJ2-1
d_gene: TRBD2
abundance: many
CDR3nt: TGTGCCAGCAGCCTAGCCGGGACTAGCTCCTACAATGAGCAGTTCTTC
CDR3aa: CASSLAGTSSYNEQFF

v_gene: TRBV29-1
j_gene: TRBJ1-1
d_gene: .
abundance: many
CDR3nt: TGCAGCGCCCAAACAGGGCGCGACACTGAAGCTTTCTTT
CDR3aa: CSAQTGRDTEAFF

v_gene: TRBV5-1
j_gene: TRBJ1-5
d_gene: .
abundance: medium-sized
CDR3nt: TGCGCCAGCAGCCCGGGACATGTTAGCAATCAGCCCCAGCATTTT
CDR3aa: CASSPGHVSNQPQHF